A selection of T cell receptor beta chains follows, all from one sample in a study of blood T cell repertoires in COVID-19. Sequencing was performed with immunoSEQ multiplex PCR; in TCRdb, only in-frame clones are kept and a portion is missing. The repertoire includes about 210,000 clones, about 87% of them detected once, and about a tenth sits in the top ten. Material for sequencing was PBMCs or T cells enriched from blood (not recorded which). Source of these receptors: a man younger than 35 with acute COVID-19. CDR3s include the opening cysteine and the closing phenylalanine or tryptophan. A D gene is named only where the DNA matches it firmly. A row's size may be missing; if present it is once, few, many or a size class.

CDR3aa	CDR3nt	v_gene	abundance	j_gene	d_gene
CASSPVTSGRSETQYF	TGTGCCAGCAGCCCGGTGACTAGCGGGAGATCAGAGACCCAGTACTTC	TRBV5-8	once	TRBJ2-5	TRBD2
CASSQEEGSGRADEQFF	TGCGCCAGCAGCCAAGAAGAGGGTAGCGGGAGGGCCGATGAGCAGTTCTTC	TRBV4-1	.	TRBJ2-1	TRBD2
CASSLKFGTKDYEQYF	TGTGCCAGCAGTCTCAAGTTCGGGACAAAAGACTACGAGCAGTACTTC	TRBV27	.	TRBJ2-7	.
CASSLDPGISYNEQFF	TGTGCCAGCAGCTTAGATCCGGGGATCTCCTACAATGAGCAGTTCTTC	TRBV7-8	.	TRBJ2-1	.
CAWWTGGNEQYF	TGTGCCTGGTGGACAGGTGGAAACGAGCAGTACTTC	TRBV30	.	TRBJ2-7	TRBD1
CASSFAGWGVGNTEAFF	TGTGCCAGCAGCTTCGCCGGTTGGGGGGTCGGGAACACTGAAGCTTTCTTT	TRBV11-3	.	TRBJ1-1	.
CASSLARDRSDSGNTIYF	TGTGCCAGCAGCTTAGCCCGGGACAGGTCCGACTCTGGAAACACCATATATTTT	TRBV7-2	.	TRBJ1-3	TRBD1
CASSTQTGGTEAFF	TGTGCCAGCAGCACACAAACAGGGGGCACTGAAGCTTTCTTT	TRBV7-9	.	TRBJ1-1	TRBD1
CASSQGTGGAGGELFF	TGCGCCAGCAGCCAAGGGACAGGGGGCGCCGGCGGGGAGCTGTTTTTT	TRBV4-3	.	TRBJ2-2	TRBD1
CASSSISGSEVEQYF	TGTGCCAGCAGCTCCATTAGCGGGAGCGAAGTCGAGCAGTACTTC	TRBV7-6	.	TRBJ2-7	TRBD2
CASSQDRLAGGLGIYNEQFF	TGTGCCAGCAGCCAAGATCGCCTAGCGGGAGGCCTGGGGATCTACAATGAGCAGTTCTTC	TRBV3-1/TRBV3-2	.	TRBJ2-1	TRBD2
CASSSQWAGEAFF	TGTGCCAGCTCAAGTCAATGGGCGGGTGAAGCTTTCTTT	TRBV2	.	TRBJ1-1	.
CASSLVSTGELFF	TGTGCCAGCAGCTTAGTTTCGACCGGGGAGCTGTTTTTT	TRBV11-2	.	TRBJ2-2	.
CASSVGTSGPYEQYF	TGTGCCAGCAGCGTAGGGACTAGCGGTCCCTACGAGCAGTACTTC	TRBV9	once	TRBJ2-7	TRBD2
CASSEAGVTGNTIYF	TGTGCCAGCAGTGAAGCAGGGGTTACTGGAAACACCATATATTTT	TRBV6-1	.	TRBJ1-3	.
CASSWSRVRSTEAFF	TGTGCCAGCAGTTGGTCCAGGGTAAGAAGCACTGAAGCTTTCTTT	TRBV28	.	TRBJ1-1	.
CASRGGYNEQFF	TGTGCCAGCCGGGGGGGCTACAATGAGCAGTTCTTC	TRBV28	.	TRBJ2-1	TRBD2
CATSDPGTGGYEQYF	TGTGCCACCAGTGACCCAGGGACAGGGGGCTACGAGCAGTACTTC	TRBV24-1	once	TRBJ2-7	TRBD1
CASSWQGFPSF	TGTGCCAGCAGTTGGCAGGGGTTCCCCTCCTTC	TRBV28	.	TRBJ1-2	.
CASSLEGLAGVYEQYF	TGCGCCAGCAGCTTGGAGGGACTAGCGGGAGTCTACGAGCAGTACTTC	TRBV5-1	.	TRBJ2-7	TRBD2
CASSLGPLEKLFF	TGTGCCAGCAGCTTGGGGCCCCTTGAAAAACTGTTTTTT	TRBV5-6	.	TRBJ1-4	.
CAWSRTGSSYEQYF	TGTGCCTGGAGTAGGACAGGGAGCTCCTACGAGCAGTACTTC	TRBV30	.	TRBJ2-7	TRBD1
CASSLTYEQYF	TGTGCCAGCAGCCTTACCTACGAGCAGTACTTC	TRBV7-3	.	TRBJ2-7	.
CASSQGAGGLQETQYF	TGTGCCAGCAGCCAGGGAGCGGGGGGCCTCCAAGAGACCCAGTACTTC	TRBV7-9	.	TRBJ2-5	TRBD2
CASSLMETEQFF	TGTGCCAGCAGTTTAATGGAGACCGAGCAGTTCTTC	TRBV12-3/TRBV12-4	.	TRBJ2-1	.
CASSLRRISSGRGQETQYF	TGTGCCAGCAGCCTTAGAAGGATTTCTAGCGGGAGGGGCCAAGAGACCCAGTACTTC	TRBV7-8	.	TRBJ2-5	TRBD2
CASSPRWAEAFF	TGTGCCAGCAGCCCGAGGTGGGCTGAAGCTTTCTTT	TRBV28	.	TRBJ1-1	.
CASSESTRTYGYTF	TGCGCCAGCAGTGAGTCGACTCGGACTTATGGCTACACCTTC	TRBV10-2	.	TRBJ1-2	.
CASSFPDPTTGKETQYF	TGTGCCAGCAGTTTCCCCGATCCAACCACAGGGAAAGAGACCCAGTACTTC	TRBV28	.	TRBJ2-5	.
CSAQTVGANVLTF	TGCAGCGCTCAAACAGTTGGGGCCAACGTCCTGACTTTC	TRBV29-1	.	TRBJ2-6	.
CASSIGENTEAFF	TGTGCCAGCAGCATTGGAGAGAACACTGAAGCTTTCTTT	TRBV7-2	.	TRBJ1-1	.
CASRDRAGASTDTQYF	TGTGCCAGTAGAGACAGAGCGGGAGCTAGCACAGATACGCAGTATTTT	TRBV19	.	TRBJ2-3	TRBD2
CASSSWTGRKNTEAFF	TGCGCCAGTTCTTCTTGGACAGGGAGGAAAAACACTGAAGCTTTCTTT	TRBV5-1	.	TRBJ1-1	TRBD1
CASSLGGSYEQYF	TGTGCCAGCAGTTTAGGAGGGTCCTACGAGCAGTACTTC	TRBV27	.	TRBJ2-7	.
CASSTSGTGEEVAFF	TGTGCCAGCAGCACCTCCGGGACAGGGGAGGAGGTGGCTTTCTTT	TRBV7-3	.	TRBJ1-1	TRBD1
CASSQVETGPSSGNTIYF	TGTGCCAGCAGCCAAGTGGAGACAGGGCCTAGCTCTGGAAACACCATATATTTT	TRBV3-1/TRBV3-2	.	TRBJ1-3	TRBD1
CASSPTTSGVSSYNEQFF	TGTGCCAGCAGTCCAACCACTAGCGGGGTAAGCTCCTACAATGAGCAGTTCTTC	TRBV2	once	TRBJ2-1	TRBD2
CASSLSGGEYGYTF	TGTGCCAGCAGTTTATCTGGGGGCGAATATGGCTACACCTTC	TRBV27	once	TRBJ1-2	.
CAISDDRGQAAFF	TGTGCCATCAGTGACGACAGGGGGCAGGCGGCTTTCTTT	TRBV10-3	.	TRBJ1-1	TRBD1
CASSLASPYEQYF	TGTGCCAGCAGCCTAGCGTCTCCCTACGAGCAGTACTTC	TRBV7-9	.	TRBJ2-7	.
CASSRPTGGYTF	TGTGCCAGCAGTCGTCCGACGGGAGGCTACACCTTC	TRBV12-3/TRBV12-4	.	TRBJ1-2	.
CASSLSGQGFNEQYF	TGTGCCAGCAGTTTATCAGGACAGGGGTTCAACGAGCAGTACTTC	TRBV27	.	TRBJ2-7	TRBD1
CASSPGTGLDEQYF	TGTGCCAGCAGCCCGGGGACAGGTTTGGACGAGCAGTACTTC	TRBV11-3	.	TRBJ2-7	TRBD1
CASSDIGRLSSYNSPLHF	TGTGCCAGCAGTGATATAGGGAGATTGAGCTCCTATAATTCACCCCTCCACTTT	TRBV6-1	.	TRBJ1-6	.
CASKIPDTEAFF	TGTGCCAGCAAAATCCCGGACACTGAAGCTTTCTTT	TRBV28	.	TRBJ1-1	.
CASSEADLRQGPQEQYF	TGTGCCAGCAGTGAAGCCGACCTGAGACAGGGGCCTCAAGAGCAGTACTTC	TRBV2	.	TRBJ2-7	TRBD1
CASSEPGQGRAFF	TGTGCCAGCAGTGAACCGGGACAGGGCCGAGCTTTCTTT	TRBV25-1	once	TRBJ1-1	TRBD1
CASSPGTGGGSSYNEQFF	TGCGCCAGCAGCCCCGGGACAGGGGGGGGTAGCTCCTACAATGAGCAGTTCTTC	TRBV5-1	.	TRBJ2-1	TRBD1
CASSLAGGREQYF	TGTGCCAGCAGTCTAGCGGGAGGGCGCGAGCAGTACTTC	TRBV6-5	.	TRBJ2-7	TRBD2
CASSLDSNTGELFF	TGTGCCAGCAGCTTAGACTCAAACACCGGGGAGCTGTTTTTT	TRBV7-2	.	TRBJ2-2	.
CASSLTPRQETQYF	TGTGCCAGCAGTTTAACCCCACGGCAAGAGACCCAGTACTTC	TRBV28	.	TRBJ2-5	.
CASSRGQAMNTEAFF	TGTGCCAGCAGCCGAGGACAGGCGATGAACACTGAAGCTTTCTTT	TRBV14	.	TRBJ1-1	TRBD1
CASSKSLNTEAFF	TGTGCCAGTAGCAAGAGTTTGAACACTGAAGCTTTCTTT	TRBV19	.	TRBJ1-1	.
CASSELAGVDDTQYF	TGTGCCAGCAGTGAACTAGCGGGAGTTGATGATACGCAGTATTTT	TRBV7-9	.	TRBJ2-3	TRBD2
CASSFGALSYEQYF	TGTGCCAGCAGTTTTGGGGCGCTCTCCTACGAGCAGTACTTC	TRBV27	.	TRBJ2-7	.
CASSKDQWQGQATGELFF	TGTGCCAGCAGCAAAGACCAATGGCAGGGGCAAGCCACCGGGGAGCTGTTTTTT	TRBV21-1	once	TRBJ2-2	.
CASTLVSGSPLHF	TGTGCCAGCACCCTAGTGAGTGGTTCACCCCTCCACTTT	TRBV7-9	.	TRBJ1-6	.
CASSPLTGRGTNYGYTF	TGTGCCAGCAGTCCATTGACCGGCAGGGGGACTAACTATGGCTACACCTTC	TRBV27	once	TRBJ1-2	TRBD1